This paragraph covers one T cell receptor beta chain sequence. Its specificity is unknown. This record comes from a study of beta chain features in type 1 diabetes. Study-wide results and limits: Sequencing from cDNA could over-represent high-TCR-expressing cells.

All of the isolated RNA was reverse transcribed, so expressed TCRB transcripts were sequenced. Only in-frame clones appear in the TCRdb table, and some are missing; sequencing was by immunoSEQ multiplex PCR. This sample has about 140,000 clones, with around 7% found just once. Germline V gene data show CDR1 as KGHSH and CDR2 as LQKENI. This CDR3 is 15 amino acids long. Trimming pared 0 bases from V and 7 bases from J, leaving 12 bases between. CD4+ naive, central memory, regulatory and stem cell-like memory subsets were isolated by sorting on CD45RO/CCR7/CD25/CD127/CD95/CD27. The sample consisted of central memory CD4+ T cells from blood. The V and J genes are TRBV18 and TRBJ2-2; D not resolved. The TCR was taken from a woman aged 30 to 39 in good health. In nucleotides, the CDR3 is TGTGCCAGCTCACCACCCAAGGAGTTGGTCGGGGAGCTGTTTTTT. Protein: CASSPPKELVGELFF.